This T cell receptor beta chain comes out of a study of cytomegalovirus exposure and HLA in healthy donors. Primers for the PCR totalled 60 Vbeta and 13 Jbeta. The protocol was immunoSEQ multiplex PCR, while the TCRdb copy is restricted to in-frame clones and leaves out a portion. This repertoire comprises about 130,000 clones; its ten largest clones make up around 2.7%. CDR1 is SQVTM and CDR2 is ANQGSEA in the germline V gene. The CDR3 has 14 amino acids. V dropped 6 bases and J dropped 4; count of bases not matched to a gene: 5. The J gene is TRBJ2-3, the V gene TRBV29-1; 12 bases match TRBD1. The source material was PBMCs. The origin of this receptor is a man younger than 40 in good health and CMV-seronegative. The CDR3 DNA reads as TGCAGCGTAGGGGACAGGGGGCCCTCAGATACGCAGTATTTT. Its protein is CSVGDRGPSDTQYF.